This T cell receptor (beta chain) was captured by sequencing in a study of preoperative IRX-2 immunotherapy in early breast cancer. Treatment noted: preoperative locoregional IRX-2 cytokine immunotherapy. Preoperative locoregional IRX-2 cytokine immunotherapy was tested in the phase Ib source study. Generated by immunoSEQ multiplex PCR, the TCRdb table keeps only in-frame clones and is missing some. The repertoire includes 60,000 or so clones, around 94% of them detected once, and around 1.5% sits in the top ten. Germline values: CDR1 SGHNT, CDR2 YYREEE (reference sequence). This CDR3 is built from 16 residues. With 4 bases removed from V and 4 bases from J, the gap between germline ends came to 17 bases.

The clonotype was recovered from a human donor with breast cancer. Sampling was conducted from a patient treated with IRX-2 immunotherapy. V gene TRBV5-4 combines with J gene TRBJ1-4; a possible D gene is TRBD1 (5 bases). The CDR3 region has the DNA TGTGCCAGCAGCCACTTAGGGGCCGGCAGTAATGAAAAACTGTTTTTT. Translating it yields CASSHLGAGSNEKLFF.